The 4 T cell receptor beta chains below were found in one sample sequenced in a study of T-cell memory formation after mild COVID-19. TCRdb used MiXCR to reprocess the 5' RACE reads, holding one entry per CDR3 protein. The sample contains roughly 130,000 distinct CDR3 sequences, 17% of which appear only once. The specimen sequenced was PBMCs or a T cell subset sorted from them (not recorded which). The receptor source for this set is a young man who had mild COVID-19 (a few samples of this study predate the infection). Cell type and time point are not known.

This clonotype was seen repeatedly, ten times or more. The CDR3 spells CASSSQAQGFQGETQYF. CDR3 DNA: TGTGCCAGCAGTTCTCAGGCCCAGGGGTTCCAAGGAGAGACCCAGTACTTC. This chain links TRBV6-5 with TRBJ2-5, with D possibly TRBD1 on 6 matching bases. The CDR3 runs to 17 residues. Germline V gene lookup returns CDR1 MNHEY and CDR2 SVGAGI. V shed 4 bases and J shed 4 bases, with 22 bases lying between them.

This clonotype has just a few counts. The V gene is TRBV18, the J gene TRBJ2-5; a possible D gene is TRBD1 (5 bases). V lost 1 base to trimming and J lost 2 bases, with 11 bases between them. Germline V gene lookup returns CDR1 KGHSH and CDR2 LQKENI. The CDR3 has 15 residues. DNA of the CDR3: TGTGCCAGCTCACCACAGGGGTATCGTCAAGAGACCCAGTACTTC. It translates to CASSPQGYRQETQYF.

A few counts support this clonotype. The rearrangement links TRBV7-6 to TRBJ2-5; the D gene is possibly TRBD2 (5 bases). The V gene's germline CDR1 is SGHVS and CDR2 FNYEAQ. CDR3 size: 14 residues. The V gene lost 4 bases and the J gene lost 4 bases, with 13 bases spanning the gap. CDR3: CASSSYSRGETQYF. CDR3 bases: TGTGCCAGCAGCTCCTACTCCCGGGGAGAGACCCAGTACTTC.

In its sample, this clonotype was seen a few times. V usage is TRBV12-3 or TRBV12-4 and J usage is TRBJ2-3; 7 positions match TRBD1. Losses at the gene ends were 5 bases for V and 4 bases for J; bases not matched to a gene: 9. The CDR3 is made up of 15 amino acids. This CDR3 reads CASSPPGGRADTQYF. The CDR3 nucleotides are TGTGCCAGCAGTCCCCCAGGGGGTAGGGCAGATACGCAGTATTTT.